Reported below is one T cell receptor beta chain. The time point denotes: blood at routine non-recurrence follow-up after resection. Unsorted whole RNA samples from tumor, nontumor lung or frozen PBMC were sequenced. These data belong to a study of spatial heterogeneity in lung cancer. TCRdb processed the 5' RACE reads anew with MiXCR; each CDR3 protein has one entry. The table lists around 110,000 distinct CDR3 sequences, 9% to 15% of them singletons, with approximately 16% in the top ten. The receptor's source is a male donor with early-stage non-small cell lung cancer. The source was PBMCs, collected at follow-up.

The CDR3 is CASSLPSTDSLKNIQYF. Here the CDR3 DNA reads TGTGCCAGCAGCCTCCCCAGCACTGACAGCCTCAAAAACATTCAGTACTTC. V usage is TRBV11-3 and J usage is TRBJ2-4; D is possibly TRBD1 (5 bases). The germline V gene has CDR1 SGHNT and CDR2 YENEEA. Trimming pared 5 bases from V and 3 bases from J, leaving 20 bases between. The CDR3 has 17 residues. The complete variable domain, with remaining parts taken from reference TRBV11-3 and TRBJ2-4, reads EAGVVQSPRYKIIEKKQPVAFWCNPISGHNTLYWYLQNLGQGPELLIRYENEEAVDDSQLPKDRFSAERLKGVDSTLKIQPAELGDSAVYLCASSLPSTDSLKNIQYFGAGTRLSVL.